Detailed here is one TCR beta chain. Amplification of TCR beta CDR3 regions used RNA transcripts. The library came from an HTBI-primed first-round RT-PCR and a second-round multiplex PCR. TCRdb re-derived calls from the multiplex PCR reads in MiXCR, one entry per CDR3 protein. The repertoire holds about 13,000 distinct CDR3 sequences, roughly 50% seen once, with around 42% in the top ten. With a duration under 3 months, ophthalmopathy in the donors showed moderate-to-severe activity, CAS ≥3 and NOSPECS ≥4. A diagnosis was made from clinical symptoms together with serum thyroxine, TRAb, thyroid ultrasound and orbital computed tomography. This specimen comes from a study of Graves' ophthalmopathy and Graves' hyperthyroidism. Germline-derived CDR1 and CDR2 are MNHNS and SASEGT. The V segment lost 7 bases and the J segment 0 bases; nucleotides outside the gene matches: 8. This CDR3 is built from 16 residues.

The source material was peripheral blood. V and J are TRBV6-1 and TRBJ2-3; TRBD2 matches 9 bases. The receptor comes from a woman aged 25 to 39 with Graves' ophthalmopathy. The CDR3 region has the DNA TGTGCCAGCAAAAGGACTAGCGCCACCAGCACAGATACGCAGTATTTT. Protein sequence: CASKRTSATSTDTQYF.